This entry concerns a single TCR beta chain. This specimen comes from a study of blood T cell repertoires in COVID-19. As for the study in general: COVID-19 samples collected from the United States, Italy and Spain covered acute and convalescent phases. PBMCs, B-cell-depleted T cells, or T cells provided the cDNA or gDNA that made up the material.

In germline, CDR1 is LGHDT, CDR2 YNNKEL (reference sequence). The CDR3 runs 14 residues. V gave up 6 bases and J gave up 7 bases; unmatched junction bases: 8. Per the original methods: Reference gene primers were amplified, and this amplification served to estimate nucleated cell counts. Profiled with immunoSEQ multiplex PCR; TCRdb holds only in-frame clones, not every one. V, J and clone size are those of that table, while D and trimming were read from the DNA. The sample has some 64,000 clones; roughly 72% are singletons. The source is a woman in her 70s with COVID-19, enrolled during active disease. The rearrangement uses TRBV3-1 (or the pseudogene TRBV3-2) and TRBJ1-4; 7 bases are a match to TRBD1. Specimen: peripheral blood. The CDR3 is CASSAQGEGEKLFF. CDR3 in DNA: TGTGCCAGCAGTGCTCAGGGGGAAGGTGAAAAACTGTTTTTT.